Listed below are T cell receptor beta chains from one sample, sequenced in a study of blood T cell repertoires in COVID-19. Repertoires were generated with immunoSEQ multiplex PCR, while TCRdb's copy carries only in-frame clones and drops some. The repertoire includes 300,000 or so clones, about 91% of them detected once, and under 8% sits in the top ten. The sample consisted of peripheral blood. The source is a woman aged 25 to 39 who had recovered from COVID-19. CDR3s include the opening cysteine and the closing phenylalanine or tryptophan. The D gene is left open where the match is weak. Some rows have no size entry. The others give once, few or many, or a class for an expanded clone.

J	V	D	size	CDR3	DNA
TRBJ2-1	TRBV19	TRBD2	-	CASSSGGDNEQFF	TGTGCCAGTAGTAGCGGGGGGGACAATGAGCAGTTCTTC
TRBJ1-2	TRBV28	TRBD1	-	CATRDRVSNYGYTF	TGTGCCACCCGGGACAGGGTGTCTAACTATGGCTACACCTTC
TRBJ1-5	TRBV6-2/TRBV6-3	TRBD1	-	CASSHVYGQGTPQPQHF	TGTGCCAGCAGCCACGTCTATGGACAGGGGACCCCTCAGCCCCAGCATTTT
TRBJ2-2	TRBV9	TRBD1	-	CASAGTATGELFF	TGTGCCAGCGCCGGGACAGCCACCGGGGAGCTGTTTTTT
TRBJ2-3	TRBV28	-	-	CATTLGRTDTQYF	TGTGCCACAACGCTAGGCCGCACAGATACGCAGTATTTT
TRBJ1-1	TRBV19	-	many	CASSIKQGVNEAFF	TGTGCCAGTAGTATTAAGCAAGGAGTAAATGAAGCTTTCTTT
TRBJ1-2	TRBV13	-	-	CASTVQRLGLTSGYTF	TGTGCCAGCACAGTCCAACGATTGGGACTGACTAGCGGCTACACCTTC
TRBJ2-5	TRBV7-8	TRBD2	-	CASTDPRGDQETQYF	TGTGCCAGCACCGACCCCCGGGGGGACCAAGAGACCCAGTACTTC
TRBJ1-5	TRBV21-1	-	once	CASSKGQGSDALPQHF	TGTGCCAGCAGCAAAGGACAGGGTAGTGATGCCCTGCCCCAGCATTTT
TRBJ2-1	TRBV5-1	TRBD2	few	CASSTGLDNEQFF	TGCGCCAGCAGCACGGGACTAGACAATGAGCAGTTCTTC
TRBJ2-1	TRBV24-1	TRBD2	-	CATSDPGTSGRAYNEQFF	TGTGCCACCAGTGATCCGGGGACTAGCGGGAGGGCGTACAATGAGCAGTTCTTC
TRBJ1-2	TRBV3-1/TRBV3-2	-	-	CASSQQGGGPGYTF	TGTGCCAGCAGCCAACAAGGGGGGGGGCCGGGCTACACCTTC
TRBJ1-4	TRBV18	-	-	CASSPPGATNEKLFF	TGTGCCAGCTCACCCCCAGGGGCAACTAATGAAAAACTGTTTTTT
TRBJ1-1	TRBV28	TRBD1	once	CASSLGGTGMNTEAFF	TGTGCCAGCAGTTTAGGTGGGACAGGCATGAACACTGAAGCTTTCTTT
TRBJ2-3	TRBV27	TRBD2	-	CASSFRGGEDTQYF	TGTGCCAGCAGTTTCCGGGGGGGTGAAGATACGCAGTATTTT
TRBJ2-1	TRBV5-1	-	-	CASSPRDLDNEQFF	TGCGCCAGCAGCCCCCGGGACTTAGACAATGAGCAGTTCTTC
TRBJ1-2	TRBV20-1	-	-	CSASDQEDGYTF	TGCAGTGCTAGTGATCAGGAGGATGGCTACACCTTC
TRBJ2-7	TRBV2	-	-	CASREGHLTSYEQYF	TGTGCCAGCAGGGAAGGACACCTGACCTCCTACGAGCAGTACTTC
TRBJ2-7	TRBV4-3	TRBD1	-	CASSQVAGTGDGEQYF	TGCGCCAGCAGCCAAGTGGCCGGGACAGGGGATGGCGAGCAGTACTTC
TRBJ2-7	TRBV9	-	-	CASSVGADREEYEQYF	TGTGCCAGCAGCGTAGGGGCCGACAGGGAGGAGTACGAGCAGTACTTC